The T cell receptor beta chain described here comes from a study of T cells expressing NK-cell markers. This CDR3 is 15 amino acids long. Germline V gene sequence: CDR1 KGHDR, CDR2 SFDVKD. A remark on this clonotype: Its antigen is unidentified.

Study-wide results and caveats: These clonotypes additionally ranked first within the CD3+CD56-NKG2C+ fraction of several donors. Expanded clones of NKG2C+ T cells had an unclear HCMV specificity. In a handful of donors, dominant CD3+CD56+NKG2C+ clones formed about 1.0-7.5% of CD8+ cells.

TCRdb re-called the 5' RACE reads, yielding one record per CDR3 amino acid sequence without DNA. The table for this sample gives about 140,000 distinct CDR3 sequences. This rearrangement joins TRBV24-1 to TRBJ2-3; TCRdb's D call, TRBD2, is unchecked because there is no DNA. The material sequenced was blood T cells: a sorted CD56 or NKG2C T cell subset, CD4+ or CD8+ T cells, or bulk PBMC T cells (not recorded which). This TCR came from a man between 18 and 29 years old in good health. This chain's CDR3 is CATSDLRAGTDTQYF.